Listed below are T cell receptor beta chains from one sample, sequenced in a study of vaccination and CD4 T cells after COVID-19. TCRdb recomputed calls from the PCR reads with MiXCR, one row per CDR3 protein. The sample lists about 2,800 distinct CDR3 sequences; 20% to 25% were seen once. For these receptors, no antigen is known. The sequenced sample consisted of CD4+ T cells from blood, cultured in vitro. These receptors were taken from a human donor who had recovered from COVID-19. The CDR3 runs from the conserved cysteine through the conserved F or W. D genes are given only for firm matches. Size values are once, few and many counts, or a class for expanded clones, and some rows have none.

TRBV20-1	NA	TRBJ1-2	NA	CSAGDRPPDGYTF	TGCAGTGCTGGAGACAGGCCCCCTGATGGCTACACCTTC
TRBV9	NA	TRBJ2-1	TRBD2	CASSTRTGGNEQFF	TGTGCCAGCAGCACGCGGACGGGGGGCAATGAGCAGTTCTTC
TRBV7-9	few	TRBJ2-3	TRBD1	CAIGTGGQSYF	TGTGCCATTGGGACAGGGGGCCAGAGTTATTTT
TRBV27	NA	TRBJ2-3	TRBD1	CASSLSRGPLDTQYF	TGTGCCAGCAGTTTATCGAGGGGGCCGCTTGATACGCAGTATTTT
TRBV2	medium-sized	TRBJ2-7	NA	CASSAESLFPYEQYF	TGTGCCAGCAGTGCTGAGAGTTTGTTCCCCTACGAGCAGTACTTC
TRBV30	few	TRBJ1-2	NA	CAWSVSPFDYNYGYTF	TGTGCCTGGAGTGTAAGCCCGTTCGATTATAACTATGGCTACACCTTC
TRBV20-1	medium-sized	TRBJ2-3	TRBD2	CSALTSGGLTDTQYF	TGCAGTGCTCTGACTAGCGGGGGGCTCACAGATACGCAGTATTTT
TRBV7-9	few	TRBJ2-5	NA	CASSLEGGRAYQETQYF	TGTGCCAGCAGCTTAGAGGGGGGCAGGGCGTACCAAGAGACCCAGTACTTC
TRBV3-1	large	TRBJ1-2	NA	CASSQAGFYGYTF	TGTGCCAGCAGCCAAGCCGGGTTCTATGGCTACACCTTC
TRBV7-9	NA	TRBJ2-1	TRBD2	CASSLAQGLAVHEQFF	TGTGCCAGCAGCTTAGCGCAGGGACTAGCGGTGCATGAGCAGTTCTTC
TRBV6-1	NA	TRBJ1-2	TRBD1	CASSEDRGGHGYTF	TGTGCCAGCAGTGAAGACAGGGGAGGGCATGGCTACACCTTC
TRBV15	NA	TRBJ2-3	TRBD1	CATSTRQGTDTQYF	TGTGCCACCAGCACACGACAGGGTACAGATACGCAGTATTTT
TRBV11-3	few	TRBJ2-7	TRBD2	CASSLAGAYEQYF	TGTGCCAGCAGCTTGGCGGGAGCCTACGAGCAGTACTTC
TRBV14	NA	TRBJ2-5	NA	CASSQLGGDTQETQYF	TGTGCCAGCAGCCAACTTGGCGGGGACACACAAGAGACCCAGTACTTC
TRBV2	medium-sized	TRBJ2-5	NA	CASSWAPGYQETQYF	TGTGCCAGCAGTTGGGCCCCGGGGTACCAAGAGACCCAGTACTTC
TRBV7-2	few	TRBJ2-3	NA	CASSSPIVPSTDTQYF	TGTGCCAGCAGCTCACCTATAGTGCCTTCCACAGATACGCAGTATTTT
TRBV7-2	NA	TRBJ2-6	NA	CASSAQPSGANVLTF	TGTGCCAGCAGCGCCCAGCCCTCTGGGGCCAACGTCCTGACTTTC
TRBV12-5	NA	TRBJ2-2	NA	CASGLKGGGELFF	TGTGCTAGTGGTCTCAAAGGGGGCGGGGAGCTGTTTTTT
TRBV10-3	NA	TRBJ2-3	NA	CAIRDKSTDTQYF	TGTGCCATTAGGGACAAGAGCACAGATACGCAGTATTTT
TRBV30	few	TRBJ1-2	TRBD1	CAWRAPGQGLPYGYTF	TGTGCCTGGAGAGCTCCGGGACAGGGTCTCCCATATGGCTACACCTTC
TRBV19	few	TRBJ1-5	NA	CASSSPIPNQPQHF	TGTGCCAGTAGTTCGCCGATACCCAATCAGCCCCAGCATTTT
TRBV30	NA	TRBJ2-1	NA	CAWSAQNEQFF	TGTGCCTGGAGTGCCCAGAATGAGCAGTTCTTC